The 27 T cell receptor beta chains listed next were all sequenced from one sample in a study of tumor-infiltrating lymphocytes in primary liver carcinoma. Synthesis of TCR beta cDNA was carried out from about 500 ng total RNA with a constant-region primer. What produced the TCR beta libraries was three nested multiplex PCR rounds using slightly modified ARM-PCR. Rounds one and two of PCR, each of 10 cycles, were primed with TRBV1-TRBV30 forward primers and a C-beta reverse primer. From the multiplex PCR reads, TCRdb called clonotypes with MiXCR, one entry per CDR3 protein. This sample has 310,000 or so distinct CDR3 sequences, with around 50% found just once. RNA was extracted from whole blood without cell sorting, alongside germline DNA. The sample was peripheral blood. The receptors come from a woman aged 30 to 39 with primary liver carcinoma and hepatitis B virus infection.

The chain is built from TRBV9 and TRBJ2-3; D is ambiguous. The ends were cut back, 3 bases at V and 2 bases at J, with 10 bases in the middle. CDR3 size: 14 residues. Germline V gene data show CDR1 as SGDLS and CDR2 as YYNGEE. Here the CDR3 reads CASSGGRDTDTQYF. The CDR3 DNA follows: TGTGCCAGCAGCGGTGGACGAGACACAGATACGCAGTATTTT.

On this clonotype: This may stem from a read error, because a much larger clone lies one nucleotide away. The chain combines TRBV10-3 with TRBJ1-2; tentatively, D is TRBD1 (6 bases). Germline loops: CDR1 ENHRY, CDR2 SYGVKD. Trimming left V 4 bases short and J 4 bases short, with 16 bases between. The length of the CDR3 is 15 residues. The CDR3 region is CAISVPRTAIYGYTF. The CDR3 nucleotides are TGTGCCATCAGTGTCCCTCGGACAGCCATCTATGGCTACACCTTC.

Points on this clonotype: A read error may be the cause here, since a much bigger clone is one base away. This chain connects TRBV4-1 to TRBJ1-2; no clear D gene. The ends were cut back, 1 base at V and 0 bases at J, with 12 bases in the middle. CDR1 is MGHRA and CDR2 is YSYEKL in the germline V gene. This CDR3 is built from 16 residues. The CDR3 coding sequence is TGCGCCAGCAGCCAAGGGGAACAGCCGACTAACTATGGCTACACCTTC. Translating gives CASSQGEQPTNYGYTF.

Points on this clonotype: Just one base apart from a much larger clone, this may be a read error. The V call is TRBV6-6, the J call TRBJ2-7, with D perhaps TRBD1 (6 bases). V was clipped by 8 bases and J by 5 bases, with 10 bases between them. CDR1 is MNHNY, CDR2 SVGAGI, per germline (reference sequence). The CDR3 covers 11 residues. In nucleotides, the CDR3 is TGTGCCAGCGACCACAGGGACGAGCAGTACTTC. Its protein is CASDHRDEQYF.

The table lists this clonotype with a count of one. The J gene is TRBJ2-3, the V gene TRBV11-3; perhaps TRBD2 as D (6 bases). CDR3 size: 14 residues. Germline CDR1 reads SGHNT; CDR2 reads YENEEA. CDR3 residues: CTSSLDWQSPTQYF. As DNA, the CDR3 is TGTACTAGCAGCTTAGATTGGCAGTCCCCTACGCAGTATTTT. The full variable domain, in which reference TRBV11-3 and TRBJ2-3 provide the parts outside the CDR3, is EAGVVQSPRYKIIEKKQPVAFWCNPISGHNTLYWYLQNLGQGPELLIRYENEEAVDDSQLPKDRFSAERLKGVDSTLKIQPAELGDSAVYLCTSSLDWQSPTQYFGPGTRLTVL.

This chain links TRBV11-1 with TRBJ1-2, with 7 nucleotides matching TRBD1. Germline V gives CDR1 SGHAT, CDR2 FQDESV (reference sequence). V lost 6 bases, J lost 2 bases, and 6 bases stayed unmatched. There are 14 residues in the CDR3. CDR3 sequence reads: CASSDQTGNYGYTF. The CDR3, as DNA: TGTGCCAGCAGTGATCAGACAGGGAACTATGGCTACACCTTC.

Comments on this clonotype: A read error is possible here, since a much larger clone lies one base away. The CDR3 loop reads CASSSDRVSPQHF. CDR3 bases: TGTGCCAGCAGTTCGGACAGAGTATCGCCCCAGCATTTT. V is TRBV12-3 or TRBV12-4 and J is TRBJ1-5; possible D gene TRBD1, 6 bases. Between the trimmed V and J ends, which lost 4 bases and 9 bases, there was a span of 13 bases. The CDR3 is made up of 13 amino acids.

The CDR3 nucleotides are TGTGCCAGCAGCTCACCGGGACTAGCGGGAGGGCCGGGCGCAGATACGCAGTATTTT. Its protein product is CASSSPGLAGGPGADTQYF. The chain couples TRBV13 to TRBJ2-3; 16 bases align to TRBD2. CDR3 size: 19 residues. The germline V gene has CDR1 PRHDT and CDR2 FYEKMQ (reference sequence). Trimming at V came to 4 bases and at J to 4 bases, leaving 11 bases not matched to a gene.

About this clonotype: The conserved final phenylalanine or tryptophan is absent from the CDR3, which likely points to a read error. V gene TRBV11-2 combines with J gene TRBJ1-2; 8 positions match TRBD1. V shed 5 bases and J 3 bases; nucleotides not matched to a gene: 5. CDR3 length equals 14 residues. Germline CDR1 and CDR2: SGHAT and FQNNGV. This CDR3 reads CASSAGGDDYGYTL. CDR3 sequence (DNA): TGTGCCAGCAGCGCAGGGGGCGATGACTATGGCTACACCCTC.

The chain uses TRBV6-5 and TRBJ2-5; D not resolved. Germline CDR1 is MNHEY and CDR2 is SVGAGI. V lost 4 bases, J lost 5 bases, and 17 bases lay in between. This CDR3 comprises 15 residues. CDR3 sequence reads: CASSSEDTPLETQYF. CDR3 coding DNA: TGTGCCAGCAGTTCAGAAGACACACCTCTGGAGACCCAGTACTTC.

The chain has TRBV4-1 and TRBJ1-6; D not resolved. The V end was cut by 1 base, the J end by 10 bases, with 8 bases between. The CDR3 is 13 amino acids. Per the germline V gene, CDR1 is MGHRA and CDR2 is YSYEKL. The CDR3 region is CASSQGSGSPLHF. The CDR3 bases are TGCGCCAGCAGCCAAGGTAGTGGATCACCCCTCCACTTT.

This rearrangement joins TRBV19 to TRBJ2-4; 10 bases agree with TRBD1. V trimming: 3 bases; J trimming: 3 bases; junction bases outside the gene matches: 5. Looked up from germline, CDR1 is LNHDA and CDR2 is SQIVND (reference sequence). CDR3 size: 16 residues. CDR3 nucleotides: TGTGCCAGTAGTATCCGACAGGGGGCTGGCAAAAACATTCAGTACTTC. As protein: CASSIRQGAGKNIQYF. The variable domain in full, with the rest retrieved from reference TRBV19 and TRBJ2-4, is DGGITQSPKYLFRKEGQNVTLSCEQNLNHDAMYWYRQDPGQGLRLIYYSQIVNDFQKGDIAEGYSVSREKKESFPLTVTSAQKNPTAFYLCASSIRQGAGKNIQYFGAGTRLSVL.

This clonotype is a singleton in its sample. Possible read error: a much larger clone is one base away. The genes are TRBV29-1 and TRBJ1-2, with D tentatively TRBD1 (5 bases). There are 11 residues in the CDR3. The V gene's germline CDR1 is SQVTM and CDR2 ANQGSEA. CDR3 sequence: CSVEGGQGCTF. The CDR3 bases are TGCAGCGTTGAAGGTGGGCAGGGCTGCACCTTC.

On this clonotype: A much larger clonotype is one base distant, so this may be a read error. The rearrangement joins TRBV29-1 to TRBJ2-3, with a possible D match to TRBD1 (6 bases). Germline V gene data show CDR1 as SQVTM and CDR2 as ANQGSEA. The CDR3 contains 12 residues. Trimming took 8 bases from V and 7 from J, leaving 16 bases between them. The CDR3 DNA follows: TGCAGCTCCCGCAGGGGCGCACATACGCAGTATTTT. Translation gives CSSRRGAHTQYF.

The rearrangement uses TRBV12-3 or TRBV12-4 and TRBJ2-2; D unclear. Trimming cost V 3 bases and J 7 bases, with 3 bases left between them. The CDR3 spans 11 residues. The CDR3 bases are TGTGCCAGCAGTTTCATCGGGGAGCTGTTTTTT. It specifies CASSFIGELFF.

This rearrangement joins TRBV28 to TRBJ2-1; the D is unclear. Germline CDR1 reads MDHEN; CDR2 reads SYDVKM. This CDR3 comprises 11 residues. Trimming removed 10 bases at V and 6 bases at J, with 10 bases between. CDR3 amino acids: CATGFSNEQFF. CDR3 DNA: TGTGCCACCGGGTTTTCCAATGAGCAGTTCTTC. Combining the CDR3 with reference TRBV28 and TRBJ2-1 gives the whole variable domain DVKVTQSSRYLVKRTGEKVFLECVQDMDHENMFWYRQDPGLGLRLIYFSYDVKMKEKGDIPEGYSVSREKKERFSLILESASTNQTSMYLCATGFSNEQFFGPGTRLTVL.

This clonotype was counted only a few times. The rearrangement links TRBV29-1 to TRBJ2-7, with 8 bases fitting TRBD1. CDR1 is SQVTM and CDR2 is ANQGSEA in the germline V gene. V was pared by 4 bases and J by 6 bases, with 8 bases of the junction left unmatched. CDR3 size: 13 residues. CDR3 protein: CSVAETGVGEQYF. The CDR3 DNA is TGCAGCGTTGCGGAGACAGGGGTGGGCGAGCAGTACTTC.

The chain recombines TRBV5-6 with TRBJ1-4; D possibly corresponds to TRBD1 (6 bases). CDR1 is SGHDT and CDR2 is YYEEEE in the germline V gene. V dropped 4 bases and J dropped 4 bases, with 8 bases sitting between them. The CDR3 contains 13 residues. The CDR3 DNA reads TGTGCCAGCAGCGGAGGGGGTAATGAAAAACTGTTTTTT. Amino acids: CASSGGGNEKLFF.

This chain links TRBV7-8 with TRBJ2-6, with D possibly being TRBD2 (5 bases). The V gene's germline CDR1 is SGHVS and CDR2 FQNEAQ. This CDR3 is built from 17 residues. V was trimmed by 0 bases and J by 2 bases, leaving 11 bases between them. DNA for the CDR3: TGTGCCAGCAGCTTAGCAGGGAGCGTCACTGGGGCCAACGTCCTGACTTTC. It specifies CASSLAGSVTGANVLTF.

V is TRBV6-1 and J is TRBJ2-7; D might be TRBD1 (6 bases). Trimming cost V 1 base and J 3 bases, with 10 bases left between them. Germline-derived CDR1 and CDR2 are MNHNS and SASEGT. This CDR3 comprises 14 residues. The CDR3 loop reads CASSEDLGGYEQYF. The DNA for the CDR3 is TGTGCCAGCAGTGAAGACCTAGGGGGCTACGAGCAGTACTTC.

This clonotype is a singleton in its sample. Mismatch with germline at one junction end may stem from a read error. The chain is built from TRBV11-3 and TRBJ2-1; the D gene could be TRBD1 or TRBD2 (6 bases each). The CDR3 spans 17 residues. Germline-derived CDR1 and CDR2 are SGHNT and YENEEA. The CDR3 is CASSLDRGPGRTGEQLF. DNA for the CDR3: TGTGCCAGCAGCTTAGATCGGGGGCCCGGACGAACGGGTGAGCAGCTCTTC.

In the case of this clonotype: The germline gene is not matched at one end of the junction; a read error may be the cause. The chain uses TRBV4-3 and TRBJ2-1, with a weak D call TRBD2 (6 bases). Germline V gene sequence: CDR1 LGHNA, CDR2 YSLEER. This CDR3 is built from 16 residues. The CDR3: CASIQDAGSSYNKQFF. CDR3 bases: TGCGCCAGCATCCAAGACGCGGGAAGCTCCTACAATAAGCAGTTCTTC.

The count of this clonotype is one. The chain has TRBV19 and TRBJ2-2, with 8 bases matching TRBD2. From germline, CDR1 is LNHDA and CDR2 SQIVND (reference sequence). The CDR3 loop spans 15 amino acids. J lost 3 bases, V lost 6 bases, and 6 bases had no gene match. This chain's CDR3 is CASRNPAGDTGELFF. CDR3 nucleotide sequence: TGTGCCAGTAGAAACCCAGCGGGGGACACCGGGGAGCTGTTTTTT.

The CDR3 DNA reads TGCGCCAGCAGCTTCTACGGGCCACATCTTAAAAACTCCTACGAGCAGTACTTC. It translates to CASSFYGPHLKNSYEQYF. V and J are TRBV5-1 and TRBJ2-7; D gene ambiguous. There are 18 residues in the CDR3. Per germline, CDR1 SGHRS and CDR2 YFSETQ. The V end was cut by 2 bases, the J end by 0 bases, with 21 bases between.

Regarding this clonotype: A much larger clone differs from this one at a single base, so this may be a read error. CDR3 sequence reads: CASREPAGVAKNIQYF. CDR3 nucleotide sequence: TGTGCCAGCAGGGAACCAGCGGGAGTAGCCAAAAACATTCAGTACTTC. V and J are TRBV6-5 and TRBJ2-4; 8 bases match TRBD2. The germline V gene has CDR1 MNHEY and CDR2 SVGAGI. The CDR3 is 16 amino acids. The junction had 7 bases not matched to a gene; V was cut back by 6 bases and J by 0 bases.

About this clonotype itself: Relative to the germline gene, one junction end is altered; a read error may explain this. The chain joins TRBV6-1 to TRBJ2-3; D gene uncertain. The CDR3 runs to 14 residues. Germline V CDR1 and CDR2: MNHNS, SASEGT. The CDR3 protein is CASSAVWFADTQYF. For the CDR3, the DNA is TGTGCCAGCAGTGCTGTGTGGTTTGCAGATACACAGTATTTT.

This clonotype counts as large. This chain uses TRBV11-2 with TRBJ2-1; 8 bases agree with TRBD1. V shed 4 bases, J shed 16 bases, and the junction held 6 bases outside the gene matches. Germline CDR1 is SGHAT and CDR2 is FQNNGV. This CDR3 spans 11 amino acids. CDR3 residues: CASSSGQGLFF. For the CDR3, the DNA is TGTGCCAGCAGCTCAGGACAGGGTCTTTTCTTC.